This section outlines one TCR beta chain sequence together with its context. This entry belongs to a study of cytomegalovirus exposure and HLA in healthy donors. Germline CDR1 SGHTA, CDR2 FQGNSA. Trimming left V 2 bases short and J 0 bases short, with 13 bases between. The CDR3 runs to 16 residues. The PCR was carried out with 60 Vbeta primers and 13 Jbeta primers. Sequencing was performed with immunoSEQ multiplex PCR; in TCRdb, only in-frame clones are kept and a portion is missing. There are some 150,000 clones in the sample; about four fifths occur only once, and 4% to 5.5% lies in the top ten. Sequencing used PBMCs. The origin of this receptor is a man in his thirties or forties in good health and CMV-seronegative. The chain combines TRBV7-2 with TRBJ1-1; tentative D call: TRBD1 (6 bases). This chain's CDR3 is CASSLYRENMNTEAFF. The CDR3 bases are TGTGCCAGCAGCTTATACAGGGAAAACATGAACACTGAAGCTTTCTTT.